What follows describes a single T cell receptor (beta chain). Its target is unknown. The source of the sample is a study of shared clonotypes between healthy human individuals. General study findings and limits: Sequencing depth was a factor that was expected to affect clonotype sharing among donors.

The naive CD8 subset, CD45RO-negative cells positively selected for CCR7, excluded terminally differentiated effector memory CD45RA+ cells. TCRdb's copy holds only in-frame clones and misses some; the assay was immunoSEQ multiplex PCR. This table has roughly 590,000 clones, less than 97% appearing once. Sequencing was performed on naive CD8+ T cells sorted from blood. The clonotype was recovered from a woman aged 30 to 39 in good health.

Written as DNA, the CDR3 is TGTGCCAGCAGAAACAGGGGAAAAGATACGCAGTATTTT. This codes for CASRNRGKDTQYF. The rearrangement uses TRBV28 and TRBJ2-3; 7 bases agree with TRBD1. Germline V lookup: CDR1 MDHEN, CDR2 SYDVKM. J was trimmed by 5 bases and V by 6 bases; bases with no gene match: 5. CDR3 length: 13 amino acids.